This T cell receptor beta chain was retrieved from a study of CD8+ T cells in alopecia areata. Study-level points and caveats: Whereas mice showed it more clearly, TCR sharing across patients was murkier, possibly because of HLA.

The authors sorted CD4+ cells into CD25+CD127- cells for a handful of patients. This clone was seen only a few times. Its target is unknown. Trimming left V 0 bases short and J 0 bases short, with 18 bases between. The CDR3 has 18 amino acids. Germline CDR1 and CDR2: SGHVS and FQNEAQ. Investigators isolated RNA and reverse transcribed it into cDNA to act as the sequencing template. Sequencing used immunoSEQ multiplex PCR; TCRdb keeps in-frame clones, though not all of them. Of 6,000 to 8,500 clones listed, less than 85% were seen once; the top ten hold 2.5% to 3%. The rearrangement uses TRBV7-8 and TRBJ2-7; tentative D call: TRBD1 (5 bases). The origin of this receptor is a human donor with alopecia areata. The sample comprised CD4+ Tregs sorted from blood. CDR3 sequence (DNA): TGTGCCAGCAGCTTAGCTAGGTGGCAGGGCGTCGACTCCTACGAGCAGTACTTC. The encoded protein is CASSLARWQGVDSYEQYF.